This is a list of T cell receptor beta chains from one sample in a study of beta chain features in type 1 diabetes. Some clones are missing from TCRdb's copy, which holds only in-frame ones; the method was immunoSEQ multiplex PCR. This table has hundreds of thousands of clones, 15% to 20% appearing once. Material: naive CD4+ T cells from blood. The origin of the receptors is a woman between 18 and 29 years old in good health. Each CDR3 is given with its conserved first and last residue. D genes are given only for firm matches. The size entry is marked missing in some rows and otherwise reads once, few, many or a size class.

j_gene,d_gene,abundance,v_gene,len,CDR3aa,CDR3nt
TRBJ2-5,.,few,TRBV7-9,14,CASSFNVFQETQYF,TGTGCCAGCAGCTTTAACGTGTTCCAAGAGACCCAGTACTTC
TRBJ1-4,.,.,TRBV5-6,15,CASSFKQTGAEKLFF,TGTGCCAGCAGCTTCAAACAGACGGGAGCTGAAAAACTGTTTTTT
TRBJ2-7,TRBD2,few,TRBV18,15,CASSPGAGGSYEQYF,TGTGCCAGCTCACCGGGAGCGGGAGGCTCCTACGAGCAGTACTTC
TRBJ2-2,TRBD2,.,TRBV6-6,15,CASSLTSGAAGELFF,TGTGCCAGCAGTCTGACTAGCGGGGCTGCCGGGGAGCTGTTTTTT
TRBJ2-1,TRBD1,.,TRBV2,13,CASRDRSYNEQFF,TGTGCCAGCCGGGACAGGTCCTACAATGAGCAGTTCTTC
TRBJ2-5,.,few,TRBV19,11,CASSVRDGVNF,TGTGCCAGTAGTGTCCGGGACGGAGTTAACTTC
TRBJ2-7,.,.,TRBV19,14,CASSLPGLSYEQYF,TGTGCCAGTAGCCTCCCGGGACTTTCCTACGAGCAGTACTTC
TRBJ2-1,.,few,TRBV20-1,11,CSALTDGEQFF,TGCAGTGCCCTAACCGATGGAGAGCAGTTCTTC
TRBJ1-6,.,.,TRBV25-1,15,CASSATWGRHSPLHF,TGTGCCAGCAGTGCCACATGGGGTAGACATTCACCCCTCCACTTT
TRBJ2-6,TRBD1,.,TRBV2,17,CASRGQGTSSGANVLTF,TGTGCCAGCAGGGGACAGGGGACCAGCTCTGGGGCCAACGTCCTGACTTTC
TRBJ1-5,TRBD1,few,TRBV18,17,CASSPTDRAFRNQPQHF,TGTGCCAGCTCCCCTACGGACAGGGCCTTTCGCAATCAGCCCCAGCATTTT
TRBJ2-2,.,.,TRBV9,15,CASSLLGENTGELFF,TGTGCCAGCAGTCTTTTAGGGGAGAACACCGGGGAGCTGTTTTTT
TRBJ2-7,TRBD2,.,TRBV5-1,15,CASSKGLAGTYEQYF,TGCGCCAGCAGCAAGGGACTAGCGGGAACCTACGAGCAGTACTTC
TRBJ2-7,.,.,TRBV28,12,CASRDQKYEQYF,TGTGCCAGCCGGGACCAAAAGTACGAGCAGTACTTC
TRBJ1-2,.,.,TRBV6-6,12,CASSQQDYGYTF,TGTGCCAGCAGCCAACAGGACTATGGCTACACCTTC
TRBJ2-2,.,few,TRBV5-1,15,CASSLELGNTGELFF,TGCGCCAGCAGCTTGGAGCTGGGGAACACCGGGGAGCTGTTTTTT
TRBJ2-7,.,.,TRBV28,11,CASSLNYEQYF,TGTGCCAGCAGTCTTAACTACGAGCAGTACTTC
TRBJ1-4,.,few,TRBV2,11,CASTAGAKLFF,TGTGCCAGCACCGCCGGGGCAAAACTGTTTTTT
TRBJ2-1,.,few,TRBV28,13,CASSLSEYLAQFF,TGTGCCAGCAGTTTAAGCGAATACCTCGCGCAGTTCTTC
TRBJ2-2,.,.,TRBV5-1,11,CASSFAGSCFF,.
TRBJ1-1,.,.,TRBV6-4,13,CASSVAGRIEAFF,TGTGCCAGCAGTGTCGCAGGGCGTATCGAAGCTTTCTTT
TRBJ1-5,.,few,TRBV19,15,CASSRRTYSNQPQHF,TGTGCCAGTAGTAGACGGACCTATAGCAATCAGCCCCAGCATTTT
TRBJ1-4,TRBD1,few,TRBV27,19,CASRYDGSVQGAARQKLFF,TGTGCCAGCAGATATGACGGCTCCGTACAGGGGGCCGCGCGACAAAAACTGTTTTTT
TRBJ2-5,.,.,TRBV28,16,CASSFKPGHPQETQYF,TGTGCCAGCAGTTTTAAGCCGGGACATCCTCAAGAGACCCAGTACTTC
TRBJ2-4,.,.,TRBV27,16,CASSFLNGNRKNIQYF,TGTGCCAGCAGTTTCCTGAACGGTAACAGAAAAAACATTCAGTACTTC
TRBJ2-7,.,.,TRBV7-2,15,CASSLVSKRSYEQYF,TGTGCCAGCAGCTTAGTCTCTAAGAGATCCTACGAGCAGTACTTC